A single sample is the source of the 4 T cell receptor beta chains below, sequenced in a study of T cell responses to AZD1222 COVID-19 vaccine. The protocol was immunoSEQ multiplex PCR, while the TCRdb copy is restricted to in-frame clones and leaves out a portion. The data show roughly 180,000 clones, about 90% seen once. The specimen was peripheral blood, collected on day 0 of MenACWY control vaccination. All receptors come from an adult in good health.

The rearrangement uses TRBV4-3 and TRBJ2-5; TRBD1 matches 12 bases. The germline V gene has CDR1 LGHNA and CDR2 YSLEER. The CDR3 extends over 19 amino acids. V lost 1 base, J lost 1 base, and 10 bases stayed unmatched. CDR3 DNA sequence: TGCGCCAGCAGCCAAGTGGGACAGGGGGCGAGGGGCCCCCAAGAGACCCAGTACTTC. It yields the protein CASSQVGQGARGPQETQYF.

The chain uses TRBV3-1 (or the pseudogene TRBV3-2) and TRBJ1-6, with D uncertain. Trimming shortened V by 4 bases and J by 5 bases, and 21 bases separated the two germline ends. The CDR3 consists of 18 residues. Germline assignment: CDR1 LGHDT and CDR2 YNNKEL (reference sequence). In nucleotides, the CDR3 is TGTGCCAGCAGCCCGACCACTGCCTTACCACGGAATAATTCACCCCTCCACTTT. Its translation is CASSPTTALPRNNSPLHF.

This chain joins TRBV19 and TRBJ1-2; D unresolved. V dropped 8 bases and J dropped 5 bases, with 15 bases sitting between them. This CDR3 is 13 amino acids long. The germline V gene has CDR1 LNHDA and CDR2 SQIVND (reference sequence). CDR3 in DNA: TGTGCCAGTTCTTGGGGAACAAGATATGGCTACACCTTC. Translated, it gives CASSWGTRYGYTF. The full variable domain, rest sourced from reference TRBV19 and TRBJ1-2, is DGGITQSPKYLFRKEGQNVTLSCEQNLNHDAMYWYRQDPGQGLRLIYYSQIVNDFQKGDIAEGYSVSREKKESFPLTVTSAQKNPTAFYLCASSWGTRYGYTFGSGTRLTVV.

The V gene is TRBV29-1, the J gene TRBJ1-1; D is ambiguous. CDR1 is SQVTM and CDR2 is ANQGSEA in the germline V gene. This CDR3 has 13 amino acids. V gave up 4 bases and J gave up 1 base, with 10 bases separating them. In DNA, the CDR3 is TGCAGCGTTGGATCCTTCCCGAACACTGAAGCTTTCTTT. It yields the protein CSVGSFPNTEAFF. Combining the CDR3 with reference TRBV29-1 and TRBJ1-1 gives the whole variable domain SAVISQKPSRDICQRGTSLTIQCQVDSQVTMMFWYRQQPGQSLTLIATANQGSEATYESGFVIDKFPISRPNLTFSTLTVSNMSPEDSSIYLCSVGSFPNTEAFFGQGTRLTVV.